A single sample is the source of the 11 T cell receptor beta chains below, sequenced in a study of T cells in Graves' hyperthyroidism and ophthalmopathy. TCR beta CDR3 sequences were amplified from RNA transcripts. RT-PCR in the first round (using the HTBI primer set) targeted the TCR CDR3. In TCRdb, the multiplex PCR reads were re-called with MiXCR into one record per CDR3 protein. The sample includes around 700,000 distinct CDR3 sequences, over 35% of them seen just once. The sample was blood. All receptors derive from a middle-aged woman with Graves' hyperthyroidism.

This clonotype appeared a few times. The chain recombines TRBV20-1 with TRBJ2-5, with 7 bases aligning to TRBD2. With V trimmed by 8 bases and J by 5 bases, 8 bases remained unmatched. The CDR3 has 12 residues. Germline CDR1 DFQATT, CDR2 SNEGSKA (reference sequence). This CDR3 is CSSGGMVETQYF. CDR3 sequence (DNA): TGCAGTTCCGGGGGGATGGTGGAGACCCAGTACTTC.

The V gene is TRBV5-1, the J gene TRBJ1-2; D is perhaps TRBD1 (6 bases). Germline CDR1 and CDR2: SGHRS and YFSETQ. CDR3 length equals 14 residues. With 7 bases removed from V and 0 bases from J, the gap between germline ends came to 13 bases. Here the CDR3 DNA reads TGCGCCAGCTACGACAGGCCACCTAACTATGGCTACACCTTC. This gives the protein CASYDRPPNYGYTF.

The sample holds many counts of this clonotype. This chain connects TRBV10-2 to TRBJ1-1, with D perhaps TRBD1 (5 bases). Between the trimmed V and J ends, which lost 3 bases and 1 base, there was a span of 12 bases. Germline CDR1 reads WSHSY; CDR2 reads SAAADI. There are 15 residues in the CDR3. CDR3: CASSERDAPNTEAFF. DNA of the CDR3: TGCGCCAGCAGTGAACGGGACGCCCCGAACACTGAAGCTTTCTTT.

This clonotype was counted ten times or more. V usage is TRBV29-1 and J usage is TRBJ2-7, with a possible D match to TRBD2 (5 bases). The CDR3 is 12 residues long. The germline V gene has CDR1 SQVTM and CDR2 ANQGSEA. Trimming stripped 4 bases from V and 5 bases from J, with 12 bases between. CDR3 sequence (DNA): TGCAGCGTTGTTTGGGCGGGCGACGAGCAGTACTTC. Its translation: CSVVWAGDEQYF.

At least ten counts were recorded for this clonotype. This sequence joins TRBV29-1 and TRBJ1-2; 8 bases line up with TRBD1. The CDR3 consists of 12 residues. The germline CDR1 and CDR2 sequences are SQVTM and ANQGSEA. J was trimmed by 8 bases and V by 6 bases; bases with no gene match: 8. CDR3 protein: CSVQSRGHGYTF. CDR3 DNA sequence: TGCAGCGTCCAAAGCAGGGGGCACGGCTACACCTTC.

This CDR3 is CAWSVGERYTF. CDR3 DNA sequence: TGTGCCTGGAGTGTCGGGGAGCGCTACACCTTC. This chain links TRBV7-9 with TRBJ1-2; the D is unclear. CDR1 is SEHNR and CDR2 is FQNEAQ in the germline V gene (reference sequence). V shed 11 bases and J shed 9 bases, with 16 bases lying between them. This CDR3 region has 11 residues.

This clonotype showed up many times. This chain connects TRBV7-2 to TRBJ1-5, with D possibly being TRBD1 (5 bases). CDR1 and CDR2 from the germline V gene are SGHTA and FQGNSA. This CDR3 spans 13 amino acids. Trimming removed 6 bases from V and 3 bases from J, with 9 bases in between. CDR3 sequence reads: CASSQGLNQPQHF. DNA for the CDR3: TGTGCCAGCAGTCAGGGACTCAATCAGCCCCAGCATTTT.

The gene calls are TRBV7-9 and TRBJ1-2; 8 nucleotides agree with TRBD1. CDR3 length: 15 residues. J gave up 7 bases and V 5 bases, and 12 bases lay outside the gene matches. In germline, CDR1 is SEHNR, CDR2 FQNEAQ (reference sequence). The CDR3 nucleotides are TGTGCCAGCAGCCGAGGACAGGGACTTTCGCGTGGCTACACCTTC. Translated: CASSRGQGLSRGYTF.

As concerns this clonotype: An end of the junction does not agree with germline; a read error may underlie this. The chain's CDR3 is CASSFSAGELFF. The CDR3 region has the DNA TGTGCCAGCAGTTTTTCTGCCGGGGAGCTGTTTTTT. V gene TRBV10-3 combines with J gene TRBJ2-2; no clear D gene. Germline V gives CDR1 ENHRY, CDR2 SYGVKD. This CDR3 is 12 amino acids long.

Concerning this clonotype itself: At one of its ends the junction is not consistent with the germline gene, which may arise from a read error. The chain links TRBV11-2 to TRBJ1-3; D is unclear. The CDR3 totals 13 residues. From germline, CDR1 is SGHAT and CDR2 FQNNGV. The DNA for the CDR3 is TGTGCCGGCAGCCAAGATTCTGGAAACACCATATATTTT. The encoded protein is CAGSQDSGNTIYF.

The chain carries TRBV12-3 or TRBV12-4 and TRBJ2-7; 7 nucleotides line up with TRBD2. V shed 8 bases, J shed 2 bases, and the junction held 9 bases outside the gene matches. The CDR3 is 14 residues long. The CDR3 region has the DNA TGTGCCAGCGCCCCCAGCGGGACCCCCTACGAGCAGTACTTC. Amino acid sequence: CASAPSGTPYEQYF.